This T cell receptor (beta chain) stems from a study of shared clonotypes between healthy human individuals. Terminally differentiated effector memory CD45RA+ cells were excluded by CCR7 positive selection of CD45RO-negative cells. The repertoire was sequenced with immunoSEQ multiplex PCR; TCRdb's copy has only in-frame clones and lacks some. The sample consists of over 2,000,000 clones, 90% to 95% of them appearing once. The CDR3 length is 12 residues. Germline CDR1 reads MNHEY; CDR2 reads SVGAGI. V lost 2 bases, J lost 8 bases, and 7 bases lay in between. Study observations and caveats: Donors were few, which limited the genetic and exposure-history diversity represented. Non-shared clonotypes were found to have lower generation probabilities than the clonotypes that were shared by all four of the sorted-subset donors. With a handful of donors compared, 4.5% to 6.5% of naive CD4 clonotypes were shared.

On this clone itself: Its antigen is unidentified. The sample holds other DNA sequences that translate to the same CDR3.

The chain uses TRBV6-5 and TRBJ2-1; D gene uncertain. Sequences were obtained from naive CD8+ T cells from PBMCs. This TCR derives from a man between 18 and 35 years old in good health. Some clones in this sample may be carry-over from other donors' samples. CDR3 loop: CASSYGGDEQFF. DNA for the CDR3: TGTGCCAGCAGTTACGGTGGCGATGAGCAGTTCTTC.